The sequence of this T cell receptor (beta chain) was determined in a study of blood T cell repertoires in COVID-19. Turning to the study itself: Acute-phase and convalescent COVID-19 samples originated in the United States, Italy and Spain.

V dropped 4 bases and J dropped 6 bases, with 10 bases sitting between them. The CDR3 runs to 13 residues. Germline CDR1 MNHEY, CDR2 SMNVEV (reference sequence). Authors' processing steps: Amplification from reference gene primers served as the basis for estimated nucleated cell counts. Here immunoSEQ multiplex PCR was the method, and the copy in TCRdb shows in-frame clones only, minus some. For V, J and clone size, that table is used; D and trimming come from the DNA. This table holds about 140,000 clones, roughly 85% found once. J is TRBJ1-5 and V is TRBV27; no definite D call. Sequenced sample: peripheral blood. The sequence came from a man aged 60 to 75 with acute or convalescent COVID-19. The CDR3 nucleotides are TGTGCCAGCAGTTCTGGGCCCATTCAGCCCCAGCATTTT. This sequence encodes CASSSGPIQPQHF.